This TCR beta chain was captured in a study of cytomegalovirus exposure and HLA in healthy donors. 60 Vbeta and 13 Jbeta primers were used in PCR. Per the original data handling: As a later analysis found, there were 70 million to 100 million unique TCR beta chains, of which around 10 million were shared. The protocol was immunoSEQ multiplex PCR, while the TCRdb copy is restricted to in-frame clones and leaves out a portion. V, J and clone size are those of that table, while D and trimming were read from the DNA. The sample consists of 200,000 to 250,000 clones, around 76% of them appearing once. As regards this clone: Its antigen is still unknown.

Donors consisted of healthy bone marrow donors. Study-level results: Later analysis identified about 17,000 TCR beta sequences associated with HLA alleles, using a false discovery rate threshold of 0.05. Listed as cytomegalovirus-associated were more than 150 TCR beta chains.

This CDR3 region has 13 residues. The germline V gene encodes CDR1 MNHEY and CDR2 SVGAGI. V lost 3 bases to trimming and J lost 0 bases, with 5 bases between them. This receptor was taken from a man between 18 and 29 years old in good health and CMV-seronegative. J is TRBJ2-5 and V is TRBV6-5; the D is unclear. The source material was PBMCs. The CDR3 bases are TGTGCCAGCAGTTATCGAGACCAAGAGACCCAGTACTTC. Translated, it gives CASSYRDQETQYF.